The 15 T cell receptor beta chains below come from one sample, sequenced in a study of T cell responses to AZD1222 COVID-19 vaccine (dated by TCRdb to about 2021). The library was generated by the immunoSEQ multiplex PCR assay. Here the immuneACCESS table is served through TCRdb, limited to in-frame sequences with V and J called. Missing clones are a known gap in these copies; in checked studies unresolved V genes cover under half, and the rest lacks a known reason. This sample holds around 80,000 clones; approximately 83% were observed only once. Jointly, the top ten make up 8.5% to 12% of the sample. This specimen's time point label, interpreted: about 28 days (+/-7) after the second vaccine dose. Sequenced here: peripheral blood, sampled 28 days after the second AZD1222 dose. The receptors stem from an adult who received the AZD1222 COVID-19 vaccine.

Remarks on this clone: The same CDR3 is also encoded by other DNA sequences in this sample. The genes are TRBV7-9 and TRBJ2-3, with D perhaps matching TRBD2 (5 bases). The CDR3 is 12 residues long. The V end was cut by 1 base, the J end by 7 bases, with 6 bases between. Per germline, CDR1 SEHNR and CDR2 FQNEAQ (reference sequence). CDR3 amino acids: CASSLERNTQYF. In nucleotides, the CDR3 is TGTGCCAGCAGCTTAGAGCGGAATACGCAGTATTTT.

The V and J genes are TRBV28 and TRBJ2-5; 9 bases line up with TRBD2. The ends lost 7 bases at V and 5 bases at J; junction bases unmatched: 2. Germline V lookup: CDR1 MDHEN, CDR2 SYDVKM. This CDR3 region has 12 residues. CDR3 sequence (DNA): TGTGCCAGCACTGGACTAGCGGAGACCCAGTACTTC. It yields the protein CASTGLAETQYF.

The V call is TRBV25-1, the J call TRBJ2-1; the D is unclear. The V and J ends lost 3 bases and 7 bases respectively, with 7 bases between them. CDR3 length: 12 residues. Germline V gives CDR1 MGHDK, CDR2 SYGVNS. The CDR3 DNA sequence: TGTGCCAGCAGTGAGCCCCCAAATGAGCAGTTCTTC. It encodes CASSEPPNEQFF.

The V call is TRBV13, the J call TRBJ2-4, with D possibly being TRBD2 (6 bases). CDR1 and CDR2 (germline): PRHDT, FYEKMQ (reference sequence). The CDR3 extends over 15 amino acids. V was shortened by 5 bases and J by 2 bases, with 13 bases between the two germline ends. CDR3 nucleotide sequence: TGTGCCAGCAGCCAGCGGGTGTCCACCAAAAACATTCAGTACTTC. Translating it yields CASSQRVSTKNIQYF.

This chain links TRBV19 with TRBJ1-1, with unresolved D. This CDR3 is 14 amino acids long. Trimming pared 10 bases from V and 5 bases from J, leaving 20 bases between. The germline V gene has CDR1 LNHDA and CDR2 SQIVND (reference sequence). The CDR3 spells CATLPVGVGTEAFF. Written as DNA, the CDR3 is TGTGCCACCCTCCCGGTGGGCGTTGGGACTGAAGCTTTCTTT.

The count of this clone is one. J is TRBJ2-7 and V is TRBV25-1; D might be TRBD1 (7 bases). There are 17 residues in the CDR3. Germline V gene sequence: CDR1 MGHDK, CDR2 SYGVNS. Trimming stripped 3 bases from V and 7 bases from J, with 25 bases between. CDR3 bases: TGTGCCAGCAGTGAGTTTTGGAGTATCGAGGGGGCGGGGGAGCAGTACTTC. It yields the protein CASSEFWSIEGAGEQYF.

The rearrangement uses TRBV27 and TRBJ1-2; 9 bases map to TRBD1. The CDR3 length is 13 residues. Germline lookup yields CDR1 MNHEY and CDR2 SMNVEV (reference sequence). V shed 4 bases and J 5 bases; nucleotides not matched to a gene: 2. CDR3 DNA: TGTGCCAGCAGTTGGGACAGGGCATATGGCTACACCTTC. It is translated as CASSWDRAYGYTF.

The sample holds one count of this clone. The genes are TRBV2 and TRBJ1-6; maybe TRBD1 (6 bases). The CDR3 extends over 15 amino acids. Trimming pared 2 bases from V and 7 bases from J, leaving 12 bases between. The germline CDR1 and CDR2 sequences are SNHLY and FYNNEI. The CDR3 is CASSENRVENSPLHF. The CDR3 region has the DNA TGTGCCAGCAGTGAAAACAGGGTGGAGAATTCACCCCTCCACTTT.

The chain uses TRBV5-1 and TRBJ1-2; the match to TRBD1 covers 8 bases. The CDR3 sequence is 13 residues long. V lost 5 bases and J lost 7; bases outside the gene matches: 7. Germline V CDR1 and CDR2: SGHRS, YFSETQ. DNA of the CDR3: TGCGCCAGCAGTTCCCGACAGGGGAGTGGCTACACCTTC. Protein: CASSSRQGSGYTF.

This clone was counted a few times. The genes are TRBV28 and TRBJ1-3; a possible D gene is TRBD1 (5 bases). The CDR3 covers 15 residues. Trimming took off 6 bases at V and 2 bases at J, with 14 bases between the two ends. Per germline, CDR1 MDHEN and CDR2 SYDVKM. In DNA, the CDR3 is TGTGCCAGCAGCCTCCAGCCGGGGCCTGGAAACACCATATATTTT. Its protein product is CASSLQPGPGNTIYF.

J is TRBJ1-2 and V is TRBV30; D unresolved. Germline CDR1 GTSNPN, CDR2 SVGIG (reference sequence). Trimming removed 3 bases at V and 8 bases at J, with 13 bases between. This CDR3 spans 12 amino acids. CDR3 amino acids: CAWRQSSGGYTF. CDR3 in DNA: TGTGCCTGGAGACAATCCTCGGGCGGCTACACCTTC.

In the case of this clone: Sequence at one end of the junction differs from germline and may be a read error. The chain joins TRBV7-2 to TRBJ2-3; D assignment may be TRBD1 or TRBD2 (6 bases each). The CDR3 covers 17 residues. Germline assignment: CDR1 SGHTA and CDR2 FQGNSA. The CDR3 protein is CASSLVLGGRGTDTQYF. CDR3 nucleotides: TGTGCCAGCAGTTTAGTATTGGGGGGCAGGGGCACAGATACGCAGTATTTT.

This chain connects TRBV19 to TRBJ1-6; the D is unclear. V was clipped by 2 bases and J by 0 bases, with 8 bases between them. The CDR3 runs to 16 residues. CDR1 and CDR2 (germline): LNHDA, SQIVND (reference sequence). CDR3 loop: CASSIQPSSYNSPLHF. The CDR3 DNA sequence: TGTGCCAGTAGTATACAACCGAGCTCCTATAATTCACCCCTCCACTTT.

The chain combines TRBV6-6 with TRBJ2-6; the D call may be TRBD1 or TRBD2 (5 bases each). This CDR3 contains 18 residues. Germline loops: CDR1 MNHNY, CDR2 SVGAGI (reference sequence). The ends were cut back, 5 bases at V and 4 bases at J, with 21 bases in the middle. The CDR3 sequence is CASSPLPGSRAGANVLTF. CDR3 nucleotides: TGTGCCAGCAGTCCCCTGCCAGGGAGCCGGGCGGGGGCCAACGTCCTGACTTTC.

DNA of the CDR3: TGTGCCAGCAGCTCGCAGGGCTATGGCTACACCTTC. Amino acid sequence: CASSSQGYGYTF. The rearrangement links TRBV7-9 to TRBJ1-2, with a weak D call TRBD1 (5 bases). The V end was cut by 4 bases, the J end by 4 bases, with 7 bases between. The germline gives CDR1 SEHNR, CDR2 FQNEAQ (reference sequence). The CDR3 length is 12 residues.